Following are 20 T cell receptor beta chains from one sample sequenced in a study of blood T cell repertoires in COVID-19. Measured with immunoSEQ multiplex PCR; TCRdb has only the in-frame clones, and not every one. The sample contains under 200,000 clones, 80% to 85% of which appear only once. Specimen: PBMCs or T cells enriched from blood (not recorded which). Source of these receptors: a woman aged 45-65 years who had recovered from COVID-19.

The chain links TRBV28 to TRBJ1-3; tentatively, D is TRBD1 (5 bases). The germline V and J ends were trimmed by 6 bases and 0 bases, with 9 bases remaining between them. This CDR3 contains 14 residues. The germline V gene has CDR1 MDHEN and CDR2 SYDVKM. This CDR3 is CASSRTGSGNTIYF. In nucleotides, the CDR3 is TGTGCCAGCAGCCGAACAGGCTCTGGAAACACCATATATTTT.

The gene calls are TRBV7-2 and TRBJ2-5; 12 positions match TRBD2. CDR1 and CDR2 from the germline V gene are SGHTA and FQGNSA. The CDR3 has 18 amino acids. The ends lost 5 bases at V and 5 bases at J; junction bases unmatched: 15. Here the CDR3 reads CASSTRSLAGGPGETQYF. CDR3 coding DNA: TGTGCCAGCAGCACAAGATCTCTAGCGGGGGGGCCGGGGGAGACCCAGTACTTC.

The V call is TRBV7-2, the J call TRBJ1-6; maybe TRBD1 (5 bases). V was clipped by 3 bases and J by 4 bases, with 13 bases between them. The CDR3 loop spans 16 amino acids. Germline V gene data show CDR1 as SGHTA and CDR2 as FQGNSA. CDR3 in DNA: TGTGCCAGCAGCTTGGGTATCGGGACTTATAATTCACCCCTCCACTTT. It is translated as CASSLGIGTYNSPLHF. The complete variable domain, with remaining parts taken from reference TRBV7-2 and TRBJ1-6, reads GAGVSQSPSNKVTEKGKDVELRCDPISGHTALYWYRQSLGQGLEFLIYFQGNSAPDKSGLPSDRFSAERTGGSVSTLTIQRTQQEDSAVYLCASSLGIGTYNSPLHFGNGTRLTVT.

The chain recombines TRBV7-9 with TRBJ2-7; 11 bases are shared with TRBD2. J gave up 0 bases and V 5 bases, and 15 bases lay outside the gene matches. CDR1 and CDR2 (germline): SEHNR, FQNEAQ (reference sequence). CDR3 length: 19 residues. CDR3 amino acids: CASSPGPLAGGSSSYEQYF. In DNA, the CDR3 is TGTGCCAGCAGCCCAGGGCCCCTAGCGGGGGGCAGTAGCTCCTACGAGCAGTACTTC.

CDR3 loop: CASSAFEASPLKETQYF. CDR3 DNA sequence: TGTGCCAGCAGTGCCTTCGAGGCCTCTCCCCTAAAAGAGACCCAGTACTTC. The rearrangement links TRBV28 to TRBJ2-5; no clear D gene. The CDR3 totals 17 residues. The V and J ends lost 5 bases and 3 bases respectively, with 22 bases between them. CDR1 and CDR2 (germline): MDHEN, SYDVKM.

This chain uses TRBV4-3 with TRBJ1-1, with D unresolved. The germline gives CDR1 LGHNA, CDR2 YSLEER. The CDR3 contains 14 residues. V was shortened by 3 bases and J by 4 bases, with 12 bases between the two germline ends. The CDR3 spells CASSQTWATTEAFF. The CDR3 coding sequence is TGCGCCAGCAGCCAGACGTGGGCGACCACTGAAGCTTTCTTT.

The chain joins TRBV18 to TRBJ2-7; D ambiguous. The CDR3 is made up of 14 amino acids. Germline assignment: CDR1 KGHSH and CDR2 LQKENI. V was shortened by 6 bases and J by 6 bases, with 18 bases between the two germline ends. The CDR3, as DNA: TGTGCCAGCTCGGTAGACTTTATACCGTCCGAGCAGTACTTC. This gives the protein CASSVDFIPSEQYF.

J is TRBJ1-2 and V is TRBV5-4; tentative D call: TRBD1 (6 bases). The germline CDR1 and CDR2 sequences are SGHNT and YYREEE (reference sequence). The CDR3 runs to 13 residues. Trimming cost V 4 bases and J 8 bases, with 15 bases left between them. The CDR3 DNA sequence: TGTGCCAGCAGCCCCCGACAGGAGTGGGGCTACACCTTC. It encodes CASSPRQEWGYTF.

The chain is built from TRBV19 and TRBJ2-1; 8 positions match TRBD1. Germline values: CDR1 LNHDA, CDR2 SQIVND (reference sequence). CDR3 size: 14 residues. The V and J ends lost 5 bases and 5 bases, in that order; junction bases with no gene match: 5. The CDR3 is CASSSPRGHNEQFF. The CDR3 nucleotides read TGTGCCAGTAGTTCACCCAGGGGGCACAATGAGCAGTTCTTC.

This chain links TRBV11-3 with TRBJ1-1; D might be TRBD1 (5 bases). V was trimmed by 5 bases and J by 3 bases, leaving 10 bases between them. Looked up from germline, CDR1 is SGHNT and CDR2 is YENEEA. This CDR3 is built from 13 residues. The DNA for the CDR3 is TGTGCCAGCAGCCCCAGGGCGGACACTGAAGCTTTCTTT. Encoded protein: CASSPRADTEAFF.

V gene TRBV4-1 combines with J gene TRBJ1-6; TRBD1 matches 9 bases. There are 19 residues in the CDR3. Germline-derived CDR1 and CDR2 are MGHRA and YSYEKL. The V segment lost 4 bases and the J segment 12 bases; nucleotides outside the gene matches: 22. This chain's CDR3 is CASSPSKVNTGQGIKPLHF. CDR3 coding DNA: TGCGCCAGCAGCCCAAGCAAAGTCAATACGGGACAGGGAATCAAACCCCTCCACTTT.

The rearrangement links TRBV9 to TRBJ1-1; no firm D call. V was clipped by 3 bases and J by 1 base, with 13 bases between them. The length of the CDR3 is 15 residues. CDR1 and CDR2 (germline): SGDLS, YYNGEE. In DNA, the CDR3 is TGTGCCAGCAGCGCCTACCCCCGTCAGAACACTGAAGCTTTCTTT. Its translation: CASSAYPRQNTEAFF.

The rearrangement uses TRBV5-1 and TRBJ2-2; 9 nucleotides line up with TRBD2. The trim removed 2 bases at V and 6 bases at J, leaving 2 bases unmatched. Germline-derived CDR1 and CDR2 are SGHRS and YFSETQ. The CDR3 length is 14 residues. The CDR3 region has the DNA TGCGCCAGCAGCTTCCAGCGGGAGGCCGGGGAGCTGTTTTTT. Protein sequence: CASSFQREAGELFF.

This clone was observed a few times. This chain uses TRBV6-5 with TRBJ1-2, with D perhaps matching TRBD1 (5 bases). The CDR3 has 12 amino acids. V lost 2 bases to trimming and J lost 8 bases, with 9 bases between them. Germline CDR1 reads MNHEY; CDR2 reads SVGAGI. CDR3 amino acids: CASSYQGNGYTF. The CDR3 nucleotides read TGTGCCAGCAGTTACCAGGGAAACGGCTACACCTTC.

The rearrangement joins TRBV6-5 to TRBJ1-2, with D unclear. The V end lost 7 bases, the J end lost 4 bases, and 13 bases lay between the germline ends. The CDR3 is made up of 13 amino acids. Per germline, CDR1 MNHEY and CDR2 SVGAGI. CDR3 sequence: CASTGKGIYGYTF. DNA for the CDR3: TGTGCCAGCACCGGGAAGGGAATCTATGGCTACACCTTC.

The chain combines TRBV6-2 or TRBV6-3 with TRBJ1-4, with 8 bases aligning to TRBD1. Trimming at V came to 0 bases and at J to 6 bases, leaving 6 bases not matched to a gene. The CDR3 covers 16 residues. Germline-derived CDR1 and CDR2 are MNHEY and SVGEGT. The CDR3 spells CASSYSTTGDHEKLFF. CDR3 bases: TGTGCCAGCAGTTACTCCACGACAGGGGACCATGAAAAACTGTTTTTT.

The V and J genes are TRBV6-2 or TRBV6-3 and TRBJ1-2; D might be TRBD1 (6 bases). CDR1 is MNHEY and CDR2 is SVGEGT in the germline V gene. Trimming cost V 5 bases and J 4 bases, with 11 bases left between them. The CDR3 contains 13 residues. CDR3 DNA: TGTGCCAGCAGTCGGGACATCCGCTATGGCTACACCTTC. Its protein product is CASSRDIRYGYTF.

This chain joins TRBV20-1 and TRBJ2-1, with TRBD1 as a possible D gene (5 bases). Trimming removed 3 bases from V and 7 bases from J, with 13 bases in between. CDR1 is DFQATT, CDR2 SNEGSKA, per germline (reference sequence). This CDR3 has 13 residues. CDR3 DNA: TGCAGTGCTAGTTATCCAGGGTCGAATGAGCAGTTCTTC. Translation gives CSASYPGSNEQFF.

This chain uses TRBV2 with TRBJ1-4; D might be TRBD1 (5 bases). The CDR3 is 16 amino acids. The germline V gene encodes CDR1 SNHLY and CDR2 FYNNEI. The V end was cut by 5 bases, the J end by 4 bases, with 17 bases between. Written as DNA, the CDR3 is TGTGCCAGCAGTACCGGGACTCCGGTTATTAATGAAAAACTGTTTTTT. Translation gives CASSTGTPVINEKLFF.

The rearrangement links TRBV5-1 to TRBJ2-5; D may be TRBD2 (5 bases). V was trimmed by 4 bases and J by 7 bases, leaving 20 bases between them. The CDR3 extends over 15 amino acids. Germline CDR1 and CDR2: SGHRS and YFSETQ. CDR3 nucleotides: TGCGCCAGCAGCCCGGATGAGGGCAGCCTGGGGACCCAGTACTTC. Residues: CASSPDEGSLGTQYF.